The rows below give T cell receptor beta chains drawn from one sample of a study of beta chain features in type 1 diabetes. Some clones are missing from TCRdb's copy, which holds only in-frame ones; the method was immunoSEQ multiplex PCR. The profile shows 120,000 or so clones, approximately 15% of them singletons. What was sequenced was central memory CD4+ T cells from blood. These receptor sequences come from a man aged 18 to 30 with type 1 diabetes. Each CDR3 is given with its conserved first and last residue. Fields, in order: V gene, J gene, D gene, CDR3 protein. The D gene is left open where the match is weak.

>TRBV18|TRBJ2-1|.
CASSPSRVGNEQFF
>TRBV11-2|TRBJ2-1|.
CASSQPTTYNEQFF
>TRBV30|TRBJ2-2|TRBD2
CAGGDPDTGELFF
>TRBV21-1|TRBJ2-3|.
CASTLAKSTDTQYF
>TRBV18|TRBJ1-1|.
CASSPQDQGGTEAFF
>TRBV18|TRBJ2-7|TRBD1
CASSPTRDRTYEQYF
>TRBV4-3|TRBJ2-4|.
CASSQGSGKRDIQYF
>TRBV28|TRBJ1-1|.
CASSLGSTEAFF
>TRBV19|TRBJ2-3|.
CASSHNVGRQYF
>TRBV18|TRBJ2-3|.
CASSPFTDTQYF
>TRBV7-3|TRBJ2-6|.
CASSSQDSGANVLTF
>TRBV29-1|TRBJ2-3|.
CSVKVGSYTDTQYF
>TRBV27|TRBJ2-6|TRBD2
CASSLGGNSGANVLTF
>TRBV2|TRBJ1-1|.
CASGLVVGTEAFF
>TRBV2|TRBJ2-5|.
CATQRGRDRETQYF
>TRBV7-2|TRBJ2-1|.
CASSPTRASGPGEQFF
>TRBV18|TRBJ2-3|.
CASSPPSHTDTQYF
>TRBV6-5|TRBJ2-5|.
CASSTKRAFETQYF
>TRBV7-6|TRBJ1-6|.
CASSPGTIDSPLHF
>TRBV27|TRBJ2-7|TRBD1
CASGPIPGTGVYEQYF
>TRBV5-1|TRBJ2-1|.
CASSLGSGSYNEQFF
>TRBV4-3|TRBJ1-5|.
CASSQARGRQPQHF